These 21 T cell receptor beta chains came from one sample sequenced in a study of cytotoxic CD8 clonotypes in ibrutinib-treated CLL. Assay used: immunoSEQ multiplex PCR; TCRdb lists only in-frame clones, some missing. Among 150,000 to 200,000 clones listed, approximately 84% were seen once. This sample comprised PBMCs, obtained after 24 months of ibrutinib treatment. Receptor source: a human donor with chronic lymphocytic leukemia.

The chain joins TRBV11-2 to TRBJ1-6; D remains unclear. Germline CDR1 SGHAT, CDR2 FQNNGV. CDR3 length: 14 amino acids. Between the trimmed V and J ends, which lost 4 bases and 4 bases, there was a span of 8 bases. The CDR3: CASSSGGYNSPLHF. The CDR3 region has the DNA TGTGCCAGCAGCTCGGGCGGATATAATTCACCCCTCCACTTT.

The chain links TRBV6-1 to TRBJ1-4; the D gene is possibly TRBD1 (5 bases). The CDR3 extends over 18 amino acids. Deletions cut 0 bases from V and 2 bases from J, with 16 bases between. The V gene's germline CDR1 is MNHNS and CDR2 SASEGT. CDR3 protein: CASSEAVRGAGTNEKLFF. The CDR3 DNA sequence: TGTGCCAGCAGTGAAGCTGTTCGCGGGGCGGGTACTAATGAAAAACTGTTTTTT.

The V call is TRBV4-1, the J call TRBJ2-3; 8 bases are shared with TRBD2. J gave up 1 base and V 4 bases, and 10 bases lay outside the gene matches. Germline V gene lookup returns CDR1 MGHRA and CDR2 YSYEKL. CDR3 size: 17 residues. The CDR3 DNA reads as TGCGCCAGCAGCCTTAGGCCGGGGGGGGACGGCACAGATACGCAGTATTTT. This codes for CASSLRPGGDGTDTQYF.

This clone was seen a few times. The CDR3 nucleotides read TGCGCCAGCAGCTTGGGGGCGGAGTATGGCTACACCTTC. This encodes CASSLGAEYGYTF. This chain joins TRBV5-1 and TRBJ1-2; D ambiguous. Per germline, CDR1 SGHRS and CDR2 YFSETQ. V was trimmed by 0 bases and J by 5 bases, leaving 8 bases between them. The CDR3 has 13 amino acids. The full variable domain, rest sourced from reference TRBV5-1 and TRBJ1-2, is KAGVTQTPRYLIKTRGQQVTLSCSPISGHRSVSWYQQTPGQGLQFLFEYFSETQRNKGNFPGRFSGRQFSNSRSEMNVSTLELGDSALYLCASSLGAEYGYTFGSGTRLTVV.

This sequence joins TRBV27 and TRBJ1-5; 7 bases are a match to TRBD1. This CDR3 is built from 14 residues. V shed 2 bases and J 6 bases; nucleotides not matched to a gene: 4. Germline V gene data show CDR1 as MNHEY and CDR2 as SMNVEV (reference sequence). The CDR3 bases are TGTGCCAGCAGTTTAAGACAGGGCGGTCAGCCCCAGCATTTT. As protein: CASSLRQGGQPQHF.

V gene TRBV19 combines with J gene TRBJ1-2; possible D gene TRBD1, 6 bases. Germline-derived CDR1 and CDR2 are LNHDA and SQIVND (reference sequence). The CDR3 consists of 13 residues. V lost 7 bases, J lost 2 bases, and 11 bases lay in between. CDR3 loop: CASKGGVNYGYTF. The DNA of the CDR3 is TGTGCCAGTAAGGGGGGGGTAAACTATGGCTACACCTTC.

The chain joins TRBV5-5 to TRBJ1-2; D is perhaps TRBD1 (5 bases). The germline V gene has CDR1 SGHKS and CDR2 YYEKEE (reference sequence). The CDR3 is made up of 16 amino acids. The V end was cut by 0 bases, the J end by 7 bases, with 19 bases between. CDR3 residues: CASSLGGQGQYSGYTF. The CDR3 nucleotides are TGTGCCAGCAGCTTGGGTGGGCAGGGTCAGTATAGTGGCTACACCTTC.

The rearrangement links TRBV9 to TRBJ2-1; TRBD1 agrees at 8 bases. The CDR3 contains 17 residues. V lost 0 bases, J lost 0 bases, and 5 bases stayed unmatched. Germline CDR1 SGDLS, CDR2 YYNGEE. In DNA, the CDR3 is TGTGCCAGCAGCGTAGGCGGCAGGGGGCTCTCCTACAATGAGCAGTTCTTC. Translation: CASSVGGRGLSYNEQFF.

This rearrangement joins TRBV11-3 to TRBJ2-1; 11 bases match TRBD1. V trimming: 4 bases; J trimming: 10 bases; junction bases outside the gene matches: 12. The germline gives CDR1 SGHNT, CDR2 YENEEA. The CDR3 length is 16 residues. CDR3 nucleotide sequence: TGTGCCAGCAGCTCCCCGGGACAGGGGGTTTCTACGGAGCAGTTCTTC. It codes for CASSSPGQGVSTEQFF.

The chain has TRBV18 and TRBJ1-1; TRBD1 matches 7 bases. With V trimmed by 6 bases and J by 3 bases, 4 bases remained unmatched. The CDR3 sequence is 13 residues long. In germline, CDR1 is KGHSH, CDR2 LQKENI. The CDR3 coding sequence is TGTGCCAGCTCGCAAACAGGGGACACTGAAGCTTTCTTT. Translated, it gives CASSQTGDTEAFF.

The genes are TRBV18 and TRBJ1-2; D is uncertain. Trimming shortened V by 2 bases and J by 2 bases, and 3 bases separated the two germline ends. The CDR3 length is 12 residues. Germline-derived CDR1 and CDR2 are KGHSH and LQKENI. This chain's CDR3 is CASSPENYGYTF. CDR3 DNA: TGTGCCAGCTCACCAGAAAACTATGGCTACACCTTC.

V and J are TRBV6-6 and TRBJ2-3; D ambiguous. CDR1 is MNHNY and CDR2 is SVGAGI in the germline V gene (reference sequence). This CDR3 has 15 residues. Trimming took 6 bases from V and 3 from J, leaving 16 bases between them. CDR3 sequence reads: CASSHALPLTDTQYF. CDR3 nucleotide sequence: TGTGCCAGCAGCCACGCTTTACCCTTAACAGATACGCAGTATTTT.

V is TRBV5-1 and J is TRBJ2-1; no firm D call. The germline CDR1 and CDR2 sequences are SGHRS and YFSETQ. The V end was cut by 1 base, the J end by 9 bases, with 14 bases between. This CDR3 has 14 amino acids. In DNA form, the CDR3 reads TGCGCCAGCAGCTTGAGAGTGGCTCTGGGTGAGCAGTTCTTC. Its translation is CASSLRVALGEQFF.

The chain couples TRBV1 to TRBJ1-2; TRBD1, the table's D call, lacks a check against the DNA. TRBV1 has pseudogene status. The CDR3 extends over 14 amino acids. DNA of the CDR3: TGCACCAGCAGCCAAGAACTGGGGGCGCGAGGCTACACCTTC. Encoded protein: CTSSQELGARGYTF.

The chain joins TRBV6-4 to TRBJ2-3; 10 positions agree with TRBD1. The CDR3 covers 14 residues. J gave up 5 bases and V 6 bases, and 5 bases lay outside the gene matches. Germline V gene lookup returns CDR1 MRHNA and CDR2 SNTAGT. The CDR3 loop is CASSLTGGIDTQYF. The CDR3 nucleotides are TGTGCCAGCAGCTTGACAGGGGGCATAGATACGCAGTATTTT.

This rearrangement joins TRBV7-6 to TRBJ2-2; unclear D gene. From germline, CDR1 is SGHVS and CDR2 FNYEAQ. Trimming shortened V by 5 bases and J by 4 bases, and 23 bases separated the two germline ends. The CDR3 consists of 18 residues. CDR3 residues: CASSPLSGPPVFTGELFF. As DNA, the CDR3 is TGTGCCAGCAGCCCTCTCTCAGGTCCTCCCGTATTCACCGGGGAGCTGTTTTTT. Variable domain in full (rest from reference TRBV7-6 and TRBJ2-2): GAGVSQSPRYKVTKRGQDVALRCDPISGHVSLYWYRQALGQGPEFLTYFNYEAQQDKSGLPNDRFSAERPEGSISTLTIQRTEQRDSAMYRCASSPLSGPPVFTGELFFGEGSRLTVL.

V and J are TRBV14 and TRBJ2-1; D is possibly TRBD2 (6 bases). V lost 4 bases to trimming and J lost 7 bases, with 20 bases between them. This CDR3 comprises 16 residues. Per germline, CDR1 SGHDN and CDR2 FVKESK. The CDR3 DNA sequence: TGTGCCAGCAGCCCTTACCTGACTAGGGTTTGGAATGAGCAGTTCTTC. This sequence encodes CASSPYLTRVWNEQFF.

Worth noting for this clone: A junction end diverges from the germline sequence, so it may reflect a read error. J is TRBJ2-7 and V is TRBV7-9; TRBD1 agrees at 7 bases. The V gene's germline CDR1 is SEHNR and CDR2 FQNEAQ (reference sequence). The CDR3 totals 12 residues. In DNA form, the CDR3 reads TGTGCCAGCAGCTTAGCCGCCGGGACAGTTAACTTC. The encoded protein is CASSLAAGTVNF.

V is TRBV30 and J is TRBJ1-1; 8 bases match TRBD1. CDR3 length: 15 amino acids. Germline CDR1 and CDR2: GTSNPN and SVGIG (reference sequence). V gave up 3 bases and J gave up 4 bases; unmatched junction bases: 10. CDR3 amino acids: CAWSTQDRVVTEAFF. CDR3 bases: TGTGCCTGGAGCACACAGGACAGGGTGGTCACTGAAGCTTTCTTT. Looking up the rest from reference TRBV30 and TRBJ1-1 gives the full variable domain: SQTIHQWPATLVQPVGSPLSLECTVEGTSNPNLYWYRQAAGRGLQLLFYSVGIGQISSEVPQNLSASRPQDRQFILSSKKLLLSDSGFYLCAWSTQDRVVTEAFFGQGTRLTVV.

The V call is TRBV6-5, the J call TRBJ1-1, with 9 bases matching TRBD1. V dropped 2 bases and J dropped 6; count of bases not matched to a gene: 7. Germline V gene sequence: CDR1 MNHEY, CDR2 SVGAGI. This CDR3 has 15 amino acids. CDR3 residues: CASSYQATGGSEAFF. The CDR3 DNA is TGTGCCAGCAGTTACCAAGCGACAGGGGGGTCTGAAGCTTTCTTT.

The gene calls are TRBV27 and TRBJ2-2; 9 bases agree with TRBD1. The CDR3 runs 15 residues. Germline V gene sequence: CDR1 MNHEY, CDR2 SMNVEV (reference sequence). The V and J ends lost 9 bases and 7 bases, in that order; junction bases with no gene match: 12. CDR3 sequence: CASRVTGGFGGELFF. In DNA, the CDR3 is TGTGCCAGTCGGGTTACAGGGGGCTTCGGCGGGGAGCTGTTTTTT.